This is a list of T cell receptor beta chains from one sample in a study of molecular identifiers for immune sequencing clone quantification. TCRdb used MiXCR to reprocess the PCR reads, holding one entry per CDR3 protein. The table includes 100,000 or so distinct CDR3 sequences, roughly 23% detected once. Specimen: naive CD8+ T cells from blood, with Jurkat cell RNA spiked in. The receptors were gathered from a human donor in good health. Some libraries in this study had Jurkat cell RNA spiked in. CDR3s include the opening cysteine and the closing phenylalanine or tryptophan. The D gene is left open where the match is weak. Part of the rows lack a size; the others show once, few, many or a class for expanded clones.

>NA|17|TRBV7-6|TRBJ1-5|many
CASSLTSEGNSNQPQHF
TGTGCCAGCAGCCTCACCTCCGAGGGGAATAGCAATCAGCCCCAGCATTTT
>TRBD1|17|TRBV28|TRBJ1-5|NA
CASSFLHRGTSDQPQHF
TGTGCCAGCAGTTTCCTCCACAGGGGAACGAGCGATCAGCCCCAGCATTTT
>TRBD2|13|TRBV24-1|TRBJ2-1|NA
CATTSGSLGEQFF
TGTGCCACCACTAGCGGGAGCTTAGGTGAGCAGTTCTTC
>NA|16|TRBV21-1|TRBJ2-7|NA
CASSFPLTGSSYEQYF
TGTGCCAGCAGCTTTCCCCTGACAGGGTCTTCCTACGAGCAGTACTTC
>NA|14|TRBV5-4|TRBJ1-2|many
CASSFETARMGYTF
TGTGCCAGCAGTTTTGAGACCGCCAGAATGGGCTACACCTTC
>TRBD2|14|TRBV2|TRBJ2-7|many
CASNIAGGPDEQYF
TGTGCCAGCAACATAGCGGGGGGGCCCGACGAGCAGTACTTC
>NA|14|TRBV20-1|TRBJ2-7|few
CSAPGNRASYEQYF
TGCAGTGCTCCCGGGAACAGGGCCTCCTACGAGCAGTACTTC
>TRBD2|13|TRBV19|TRBJ2-1|NA
CATTSGANNEQFF
TGTGCCACGACTAGCGGGGCGAACAATGAGCAGTTCTTC
>NA|12|TRBV24-1|TRBJ2-7|many
CATSDGGGQTYF
TGTGCCACCAGTGATGGGGGGGGACAGACATACTTC
>NA|13|TRBV19|TRBJ2-7|NA
CASSMIGSYEQYF
TGTGCCAGTAGTATGATTGGCTCCTACGAGCAGTACTTC
>TRBD2|17|TRBV11-2|TRBJ2-3|many
CASSPGLAGTNTDTQYF
TGTGCCAGCAGCCCCGGACTAGCGGGGACCAACACAGATACGCAGTATTTT
>NA|13|TRBV20-1|TRBJ2-7|many
CSARRTSSYEQYF
TGCAGTGCTAGACGGACAAGCTCCTACGAGCAGTACTTC
>NA|15|TRBV28|TRBJ2-7|NA
CASSYTGLSSYEQYF
TGTGCCAGCAGTTATACAGGGCTGAGCTCCTACGAGCAGTACTTC
>NA|15|TRBV19|TRBJ1-6|few
CASSIQNLYNSPLHF
TGTGCCAGTAGTATACAAAACCTCTATAATTCACCCCTCCACTTT
>TRBD2|15|TRBV7-3|TRBJ2-1|few
CASRSSGSSYNEQFF
TGTGCCAGCAGATCAAGCGGGAGCTCCTACAATGAGCAGTTCTTC
>TRBD1|19|TRBV5-1|TRBJ2-5|few
CASSFTGGPTTLLQETQYF
TGCGCCAGCAGCTTTACAGGGGGCCCCACAACTCTGCTCCAAGAGACCCAGTACTTC
>NA|19|TRBV14|TRBJ2-2|many
CASSQSPSLGGQVTGELFF
TGTGCCAGCAGCCAAAGCCCCTCCCTTGGGGGCCAGGTCACCGGGGAGCTGTTTTTT
>NA|16|TRBV11-2|TRBJ1-3|NA
CASSLDGRISGNTIYF
TGTGCCAGCAGCTTAGATGGACGGATCTCTGGAAACACCATATATTTT